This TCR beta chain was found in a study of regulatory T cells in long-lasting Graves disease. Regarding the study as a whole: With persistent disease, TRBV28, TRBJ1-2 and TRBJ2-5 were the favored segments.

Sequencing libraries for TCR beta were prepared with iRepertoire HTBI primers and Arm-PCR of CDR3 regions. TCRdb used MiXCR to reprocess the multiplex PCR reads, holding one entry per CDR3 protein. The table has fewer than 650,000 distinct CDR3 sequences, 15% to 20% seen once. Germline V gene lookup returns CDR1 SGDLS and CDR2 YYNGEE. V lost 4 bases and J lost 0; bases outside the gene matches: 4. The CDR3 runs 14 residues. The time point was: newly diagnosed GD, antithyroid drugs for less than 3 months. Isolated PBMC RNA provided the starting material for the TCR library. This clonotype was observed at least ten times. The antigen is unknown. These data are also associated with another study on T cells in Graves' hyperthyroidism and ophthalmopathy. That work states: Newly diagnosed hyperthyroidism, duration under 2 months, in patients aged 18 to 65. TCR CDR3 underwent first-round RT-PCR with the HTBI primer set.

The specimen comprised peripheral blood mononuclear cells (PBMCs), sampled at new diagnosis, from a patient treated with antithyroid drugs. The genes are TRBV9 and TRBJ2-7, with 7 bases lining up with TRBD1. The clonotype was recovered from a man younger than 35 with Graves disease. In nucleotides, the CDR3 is TGTGCCAGCAGCAGACAGGGTGGCTCCTACGAGCAGTACTTC. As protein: CASSRQGGSYEQYF.